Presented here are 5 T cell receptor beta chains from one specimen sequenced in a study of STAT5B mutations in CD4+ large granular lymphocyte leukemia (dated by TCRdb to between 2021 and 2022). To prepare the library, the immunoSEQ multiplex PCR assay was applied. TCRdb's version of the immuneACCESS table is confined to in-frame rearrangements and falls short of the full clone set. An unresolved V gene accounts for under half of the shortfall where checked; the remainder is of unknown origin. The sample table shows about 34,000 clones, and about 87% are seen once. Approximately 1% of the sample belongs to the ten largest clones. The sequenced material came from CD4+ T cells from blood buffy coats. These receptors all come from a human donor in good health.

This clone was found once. The CDR3 sequence: CASSLAGTSGIEQYF. The CDR3 nucleotides read TGCGCCAGCAGCTTGGCGGGGACTAGCGGGATCGAGCAGTACTTC. The chain carries TRBV5-1 and TRBJ2-7; 13 bases map to TRBD2. Germline V gene data show CDR1 as SGHRS and CDR2 as YFSETQ. J gave up 6 bases and V 0 bases, and 3 bases lay outside the gene matches. This CDR3 contains 15 residues.

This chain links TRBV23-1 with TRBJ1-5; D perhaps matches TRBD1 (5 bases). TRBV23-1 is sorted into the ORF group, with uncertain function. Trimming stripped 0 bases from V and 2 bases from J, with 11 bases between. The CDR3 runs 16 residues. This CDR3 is CASSQSPGTRNQPQHF. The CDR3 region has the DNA TGCGCCAGCAGTCAATCCCCCGGGACTCGCAATCAGCCCCAGCATTTT.

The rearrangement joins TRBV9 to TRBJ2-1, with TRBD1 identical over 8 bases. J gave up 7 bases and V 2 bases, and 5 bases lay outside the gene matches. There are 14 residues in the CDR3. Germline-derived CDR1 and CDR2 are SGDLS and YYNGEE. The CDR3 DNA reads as TGTGCCAGCAGCGTTTGGACAGGGATAAATGAGCAGTTCTTC. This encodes CASSVWTGINEQFF.

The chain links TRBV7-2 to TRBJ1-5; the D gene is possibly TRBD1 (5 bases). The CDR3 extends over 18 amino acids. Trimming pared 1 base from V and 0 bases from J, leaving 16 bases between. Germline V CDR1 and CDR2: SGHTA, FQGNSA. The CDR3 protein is CASSLVGSGRDSNQPQHF. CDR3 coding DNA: TGTGCCAGCAGCTTAGTAGGGTCGGGACGGGATAGCAATCAGCCCCAGCATTTT.

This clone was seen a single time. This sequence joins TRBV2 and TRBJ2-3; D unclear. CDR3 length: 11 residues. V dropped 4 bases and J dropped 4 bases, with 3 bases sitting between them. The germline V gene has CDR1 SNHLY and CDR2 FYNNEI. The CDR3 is CASSVADTQYF. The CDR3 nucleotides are TGTGCCAGCAGTGTGGCAGATACGCAGTATTTT.